This paragraph reports one T cell receptor (beta chain). Its antigen is not identified. The assay was immunoSEQ multiplex PCR, and TCRdb's table has in-frame clones only and misses some. The sample includes approximately 56,000 clones, roughly 77% of them seen just once. Baseline, cycle 4 day 1, and cycle 7 day 1 were the blood sampling points. This sample was included in a study of OX40 agonist ivuxolimab in advanced cancers. On the study more broadly: Participants averaged approximately 65 years of age (range roughly 23 to 80) and were about 85% male. Study-wide results and limits: CD4+ and CD8+ blood T cells expanded clonally by week 6 at 0.1 to 3.0 mg/kg.

This TCR was recovered from an adult with an advanced solid tumor such as melanoma, head and neck, liver or kidney cancer. Sequencing was performed on CD4+ or CD8+ T cells sorted from blood, taken in a trial of the OX40 agonist ivuxolimab.

CDR3 amino acids: CASSPPRGAHEQYF. The CDR3 DNA reads TGTGCCAGCAGCCCACCCCGGGGGGCCCACGAGCAGTACTTC. The chain is built from TRBV9 and TRBJ2-7; a possible D gene is TRBD2 (7 bases). Deletions cut 4 bases from V and 5 bases from J, with 16 bases between. Per the germline V gene, CDR1 is SGDLS and CDR2 is YYNGEE. This CDR3 comprises 14 residues.